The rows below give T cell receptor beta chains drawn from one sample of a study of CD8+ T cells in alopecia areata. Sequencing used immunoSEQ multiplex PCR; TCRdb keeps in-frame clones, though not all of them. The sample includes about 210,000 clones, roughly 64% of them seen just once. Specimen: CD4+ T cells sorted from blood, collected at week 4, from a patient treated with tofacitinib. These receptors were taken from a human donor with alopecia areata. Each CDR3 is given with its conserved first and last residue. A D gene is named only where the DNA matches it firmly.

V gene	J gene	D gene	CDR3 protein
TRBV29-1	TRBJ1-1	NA	CSVEQTEDTEAFF
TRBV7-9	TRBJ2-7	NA	CASSPGDYEQYF
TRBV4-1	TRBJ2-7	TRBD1	CASSPRQGKSYEQYF
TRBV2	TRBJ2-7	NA	CASSERAGKHSYEQYF
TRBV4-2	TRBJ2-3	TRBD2	CASSRESGGGADTQYF
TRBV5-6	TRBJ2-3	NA	CASSLFASTQYF
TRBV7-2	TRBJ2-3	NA	CASSFTGTDTQYF
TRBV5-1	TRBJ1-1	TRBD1	CASSSQGGPNTEAFF
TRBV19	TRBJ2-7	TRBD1	CASSKGQSPYEQYF
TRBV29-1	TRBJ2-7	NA	CSVGGGPSYEQYF
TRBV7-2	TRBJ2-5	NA	CASSPAPGGETQYF
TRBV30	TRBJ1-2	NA	CAWSGQLYGYTF
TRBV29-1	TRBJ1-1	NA	CSAGTVNTEAFF
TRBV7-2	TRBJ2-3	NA	CASSWGGTDTQYF
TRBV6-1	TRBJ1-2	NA	CASSPVRQALYTF
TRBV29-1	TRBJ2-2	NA	CSVRFNTGELFF
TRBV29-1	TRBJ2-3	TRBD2	CSVVPRLALTDTQYF
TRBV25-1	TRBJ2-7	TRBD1	CASSPADRAYEQYF
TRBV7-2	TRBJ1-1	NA	CASSSRDSPIGAFF
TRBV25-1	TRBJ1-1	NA	CASTRALGGMNTEAFF
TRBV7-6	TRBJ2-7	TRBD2	CASSLAAGAEQYF
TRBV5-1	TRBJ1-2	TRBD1	CASSTVGQDYGYTF
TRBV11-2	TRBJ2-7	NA	CASSLGGPTTRGPQYF
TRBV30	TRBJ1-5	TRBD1	CAWDRGPGQPQHF
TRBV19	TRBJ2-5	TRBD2	CASSQGAGGETQYF
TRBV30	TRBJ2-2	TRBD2	CAWSRGSGSRTGELFF
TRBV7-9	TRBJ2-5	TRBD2	CASSLAWPSGRYQETQYF